The rows below give T cell receptor beta chains drawn from one sample of a study of early T cells in non-severe SARS-CoV-2 infection. TCRdb reprocessed the 5' RACE reads via MiXCR and lists one record per CDR3 protein. The table shows approximately 26,000 distinct CDR3 sequences, with roughly 4.5% occurring only once. Sequenced sample: whole blood. These TCRs come from an adult who was a healthcare worker with PCR-confirmed SARS-CoV-2 infection or an uninfected control (not recorded which). CDR3s include the opening cysteine and the closing phenylalanine or tryptophan. The D gene is left open where the match is weak. Clone size is given for some rows only: seen once, a few or many times, or a class if the clone is expanded.

d_gene,j_gene,abundance,v_gene,CDR3aa,CDR3nt
TRBD1,TRBJ1-4,many,TRBV6-6,CASSPSGGQRLFF,TGTGCCAGCAGTCCCTCCGGGGGACAGCGACTGTTTTTT
TRBD1,TRBJ2-5,few,TRBV27,CASSLDRGLLETQYF,TGTGCCAGCAGCCTCGACAGGGGGCTCTTGGAGACCCAGTACTTC
.,TRBJ1-2,many,TRBV29-1,CSVENRLAGPPTNYGYTF,TGCAGCGTTGAAAATCGGTTGGCAGGGCCCCCGACTAACTATGGCTACACCTTC
TRBD2,TRBJ2-1,many,TRBV7-6,CASRPTSGSYNEQFF,TGTGCCAGCAGGCCAACTAGCGGGAGTTACAATGAGCAGTTCTTC
TRBD2,TRBJ2-1,few,TRBV11-2,CASSLDRLAGGFDEQFF,TGTGCCAGCAGCTTAGATCGGCTAGCGGGAGGGTTTGATGAGCAGTTCTTC
.,TRBJ2-1,many,TRBV6-2/TRBV6-3,CASNVGREQFF,TGTGCCAGCAACGTGGGCCGTGAGCAGTTCTTC
TRBD2,TRBJ2-1,.,TRBV7-8,CASSLGLAGARGYNEQFF,TGTGCCAGCAGCTTAGGGCTAGCGGGAGCCAGAGGGTACAATGAGCAGTTCTTC
.,TRBJ2-2,few,TRBV12-3/TRBV12-4,CASSLERNTGELFF,TGTGCCAGCAGTTTGGAAAGGAACACCGGGGAGCTGTTTTTT
TRBD1,TRBJ2-1,.,TRBV12-3/TRBV12-4,CASSLIAGDSEQFF,TGTGCCAGCAGTCTAATAGCAGGGGACAGTGAGCAGTTCTTC
TRBD1,TRBJ2-7,many,TRBV28,CASIRDRGLSYEQYF,TGTGCCAGCATCCGCGATAGGGGGCTTTCTTACGAGCAGTACTTC
TRBD1,TRBJ1-1,few,TRBV10-3,CAISDQQGMDTEAFF,TGTGCCATCAGTGACCAACAGGGGATGGACACTGAAGCTTTCTTT
TRBD1,TRBJ2-1,many,TRBV5-1,CASSLEGTGSPTNEQFF,TGCGCCAGCAGCTTGGAGGGGACAGGGAGTCCTACCAATGAGCAGTTCTTC
TRBD2,TRBJ2-1,many,TRBV6-6,CASSYGGENSEQFF,TGTGCCAGCAGTTACGGGGGGGAGAATAGTGAGCAGTTCTTC
TRBD1,TRBJ2-3,many,TRBV6-4,CASSDGTGGADTQYF,TGTGCCAGCAGTGACGGGACAGGGGGCGCAGATACGCAGTATTTT
.,TRBJ2-1,many,TRBV25-1,CASKTPLGSNEQFF,TGTGCCAGCAAGACCCCCCTAGGGTCCAATGAGCAGTTCTTC
.,TRBJ2-1,many,TRBV10-3,CATQPASYNEQFF,TGTGCCACACAACCAGCCAGCTACAATGAGCAGTTCTTC
TRBD1,TRBJ2-3,many,TRBV27,CASRTGGTDTQYF,TGTGCCAGCAGGACAGGGGGAACAGATACGCAGTATTTT
.,TRBJ2-2,few,TRBV4-3,CASSQEYGSATGELFF,TGCGCCAGCAGCCAAGAGTACGGGAGTGCGACCGGGGAGCTGTTTTTT
.,TRBJ1-3,many,TRBV5-1,CASSHGSTGNTIYF,TGCGCCAGCAGTCACGGGAGTACTGGAAACACCATATATTTT
.,TRBJ2-5,many,TRBV12-3/TRBV12-4,CASSPEGRGETQYF,TGTGCCAGCAGCCCCGAGGGGCGGGGAGAGACCCAGTACTTC
TRBD2,TRBJ2-3,many,TRBV6-5,CASSYYTGGGTDTQYF,TGTGCCAGCAGTTACTATACGGGAGGCGGCACAGATACGCAGTATTTT
.,TRBJ2-3,many,TRBV20-1,CSASKSGPTTDTQYF,TGCAGTGCTAGTAAAAGCGGGCCGACCACAGATACGCAGTATTTT
.,TRBJ2-3,many,TRBV5-6,CASSLEWTDTQYF,TGTGCCAGCAGCTTGGAGTGGACAGATACGCAGTATTTT
.,TRBJ2-2,many,TRBV12-3/TRBV12-4,CASRSEGFDTGELFF,TGTGCCAGCAGAAGCGAAGGGTTCGACACCGGGGAGCTGTTTTTT
TRBD1,TRBJ1-4,many,TRBV12-3/TRBV12-4,CASSPSFPGGVTNEKLFF,TGTGCCAGCTCCCCCTCCTTCCCAGGGGGCGTAACTAATGAAAAACTGTTTTTT